This T cell receptor (beta chain) comes out of a study of blood T cell repertoires in COVID-19. The CDR3 has 17 residues. Trimming removed 2 bases from V and 5 bases from J, with 19 bases in between. Germline CDR1 MNHEY, CDR2 SMNVEV (reference sequence). Authors' analysis steps: Amplified reference gene primers provided the basis for estimating nucleated cell counts. Only in-frame clones appear in the TCRdb table, and some are missing; sequencing was by immunoSEQ multiplex PCR. That table supplies the V and J calls and clone size; D and trimming were determined from the DNA. The sample has approximately 300,000 clones, 92% seen once.

The TCR comes from a woman in her twenties or thirties who had recovered from COVID-19. Sequencing used PBMCs or T cells enriched from blood (not recorded which). This chain joins TRBV27 and TRBJ2-1; D possibly corresponds to TRBD2 (5 bases). Here the CDR3 reads CASSLSLAFALNNEQFF. DNA of the CDR3: TGTGCCAGCAGTTTAAGTCTAGCCTTTGCGCTTAACAATGAGCAGTTCTTC.